These T cell receptor beta chains were read from a single sample in a study of molecular identifiers for immune sequencing clone quantification. TCRdb analysed the PCR reads with MiXCR anew, one entry per CDR3 protein. Here the sample spans about 36,000 distinct CDR3 sequences, approximately 18% being singletons. Sequencing input: naive CD8+ T cells from blood, with Jurkat cell RNA spiked in. These TCRs come from a human donor in good health. Some libraries in this study had Jurkat cell RNA spiked in. Both conserved end residues are part of each CDR3. Each record gives: D gene, clone size, CDR3 length, V gene, J gene, CDR3 protein, CDR3 DNA. The D gene is left open where the match is weak. Not every row has a clone size; where given, it reads once, few, many or a size class.

D gene: .
clone size: .
CDR3 length: 15
V gene: TRBV7-9
J gene: TRBJ2-3
CDR3 protein: CASSLTGSLIDTQYF
CDR3 DNA: TGTGCCAGCAGCTTAACAGGGAGTCTGATAGATACGCAGTATTTT

D gene: TRBD1
clone size: few
CDR3 length: 15
V gene: TRBV10-2
J gene: TRBJ2-5
CDR3 protein: CASSEGTGGLETQYF
CDR3 DNA: TGCGCCAGCAGTGAAGGGACAGGGGGCTTAGAGACCCAGTACTTC

D gene: .
clone size: many
CDR3 length: 16
V gene: TRBV14
J gene: TRBJ2-4
CDR3 protein: CASSQSRDRWGNIQYF
CDR3 DNA: TGTGCCAGCAGCCAAAGCAGGGATAGGTGGGGAAACATTCAGTACTTC

D gene: .
clone size: many
CDR3 length: 10
V gene: TRBV20-1
J gene: TRBJ2-2
CDR3 protein: CSGRHGELFF
CDR3 DNA: TGCAGTGGGCGGCACGGGGAGCTGTTTTTT

D gene: TRBD1
clone size: many
CDR3 length: 15
V gene: TRBV24-1
J gene: TRBJ2-5
CDR3 protein: CATYEDRGPPETQYF
CDR3 DNA: TGTGCCACCTACGAGGACAGGGGGCCCCCAGAGACCCAGTACTTC

D gene: .
clone size: few
CDR3 length: 12
V gene: TRBV10-3
J gene: TRBJ2-1
CDR3 protein: CAIFAGNNEQFF
CDR3 DNA: TGTGCCATCTTCGCGGGAAACAATGAGCAGTTCTTC

D gene: .
clone size: many
CDR3 length: 15
V gene: TRBV10-3
J gene: TRBJ2-1
CDR3 protein: CAIFGSPSSYNEQFF
CDR3 DNA: TGTGCCATCTTTGGGTCGCCCAGCTCCTACAATGAGCAGTTCTTC

D gene: .
clone size: many
CDR3 length: 13
V gene: TRBV7-9
J gene: TRBJ2-3
CDR3 protein: CASRFMGADTQYF
CDR3 DNA: TGTGCCAGCAGGTTCATGGGTGCAGATACGCAGTATTTT

D gene: .
clone size: .
CDR3 length: 14
V gene: TRBV27
J gene: TRBJ2-7
CDR3 protein: CASSPWARAYEQYF
CDR3 DNA: TGTGCCAGCAGTCCATGGGCTAGAGCCTACGAGCAGTACTTC

D gene: TRBD1
clone size: many
CDR3 length: 15
V gene: TRBV4-3
J gene: TRBJ2-5
CDR3 protein: CASSHGTGGRETQYF
CDR3 DNA: TGCGCCAGCAGCCATGGGACAGGGGGAAGGGAGACCCAGTACTTC

D gene: .
clone size: many
CDR3 length: 14
V gene: TRBV12-3/TRBV12-4
J gene: TRBJ2-7
CDR3 protein: CASSFGTYTYEQYF
CDR3 DNA: TGTGCCAGCAGCTTCGGGACTTATACCTACGAGCAGTACTTC

D gene: .
clone size: once
CDR3 length: 13
V gene: TRBV12-5
J gene: TRBJ1-3
CDR3 protein: CASGLLDGNTIYF
CDR3 DNA: TGTGCTAGTGGTCTCCTTGACGGAAACACCATATATTTT

D gene: TRBD2
clone size: many
CDR3 length: 16
V gene: TRBV4-3
J gene: TRBJ2-5
CDR3 protein: CASSQKLAGGQETQYF
CDR3 DNA: TGCGCCAGCAGCCAAAAACTAGCGGGAGGGCAAGAGACCCAGTACTTC

D gene: .
clone size: many
CDR3 length: 13
V gene: TRBV7-9
J gene: TRBJ2-7
CDR3 protein: CASSFRDAGRQYF
CDR3 DNA: TGTGCCAGCAGCTTCCGGGACGCCGGCCGGCAGTACTTC

D gene: TRBD2
clone size: .
CDR3 length: 16
V gene: TRBV13
J gene: TRBJ2-5
CDR3 protein: CASSFRGGGGQETQYF
CDR3 DNA: TGTGCCAGCAGCTTCCGGGGAGGCGGGGGCCAAGAGACCCAGTACTTC

D gene: .
clone size: many
CDR3 length: 16
V gene: TRBV4-3
J gene: TRBJ2-5
CDR3 protein: CASSLSAARGGETQYF
CDR3 DNA: TGCGCCAGCAGCCTCAGCGCCGCCAGGGGAGGGGAGACCCAGTACTTC

D gene: TRBD2
clone size: .
CDR3 length: 16
V gene: TRBV3-1
J gene: TRBJ2-3
CDR3 protein: CASSQRAGGSTDTQYF
CDR3 DNA: TGTGCCAGCAGCCAGAGAGCGGGAGGGTCGACAGATACGCAGTATTTT

D gene: .
clone size: few
CDR3 length: 11
V gene: TRBV20-1
J gene: TRBJ1-6
CDR3 protein: CSARDFGILHF
CDR3 DNA: TGCAGTGCTAGAGATTTCGGTATCCTCCACTTT

D gene: .
clone size: many
CDR3 length: 11
V gene: TRBV4-1
J gene: TRBJ2-7
CDR3 protein: CASSQDYEQYF
CDR3 DNA: TGCGCCAGCAGCCAAGACTACGAGCAGTACTTC

D gene: .
clone size: few
CDR3 length: 14
V gene: TRBV28
J gene: TRBJ2-2
CDR3 protein: CASSFWAYTGELFF
CDR3 DNA: TGTGCCAGCAGTTTTTGGGCCTACACCGGGGAGCTGTTTTTT

D gene: TRBD2
clone size: many
CDR3 length: 16
V gene: TRBV7-9
J gene: TRBJ2-3
CDR3 protein: CASSSRLAPSTDTQYF
CDR3 DNA: TGTGCCAGCAGCTCTCGACTAGCGCCAAGCACAGATACGCAGTATTTT

D gene: TRBD1
clone size: few
CDR3 length: 12
V gene: TRBV5-1
J gene: TRBJ2-7
CDR3 protein: CASSWTGDEQYF
CDR3 DNA: TGCGCCAGCAGCTGGACAGGGGACGAGCAGTACTTC

D gene: .
clone size: .
CDR3 length: 13
V gene: TRBV4-1
J gene: TRBJ1-1
CDR3 protein: CASISKQNTEAFF
CDR3 DNA: TGCGCCAGCATCTCCAAGCAGAACACTGAAGCTTTCTTT

D gene: TRBD2
clone size: .
CDR3 length: 14
V gene: TRBV12-3/TRBV12-4
J gene: TRBJ2-7
CDR3 protein: CASSFGGGVYEQYF
CDR3 DNA: TGTGCCAGCAGTTTTGGCGGGGGTGTCTACGAGCAGTACTTC

D gene: TRBD2
clone size: medium-sized
CDR3 length: 16
V gene: TRBV7-8
J gene: TRBJ2-1
CDR3 protein: CASRLSGRAGYNEQFF
CDR3 DNA: TGTGCCAGCAGATTATCCGGGAGGGCCGGCTACAATGAGCAGTTCTTC

D gene: TRBD1
clone size: many
CDR3 length: 14
V gene: TRBV29-1
J gene: TRBJ2-7
CDR3 protein: CSVEDMNRGYEQYF
CDR3 DNA: TGCAGCGTTGAAGATATGAACAGGGGTTACGAGCAGTACTTC

D gene: .
clone size: few
CDR3 length: 12
V gene: TRBV12-3/TRBV12-4
J gene: TRBJ2-7
CDR3 protein: CASSPDNYEQYF
CDR3 DNA: TGTGCCAGCAGTCCAGACAACTACGAGCAGTACTTC

D gene: TRBD2
clone size: .
CDR3 length: 15
V gene: TRBV11-2
J gene: TRBJ2-1
CDR3 protein: CASSPLLAAFNEQFF
CDR3 DNA: TGTGCCAGCAGCCCCCTACTAGCGGCGTTTAATGAGCAGTTCTTC

D gene: .
clone size: few
CDR3 length: 14
V gene: TRBV9
J gene: TRBJ2-1
CDR3 protein: CASSVDGLINEQFF
CDR3 DNA: TGTGCCAGCAGCGTAGACGGCCTTATAAATGAGCAGTTCTTC

D gene: .
clone size: many
CDR3 length: 14
V gene: TRBV12-3/TRBV12-4
J gene: TRBJ2-1
CDR3 protein: CASSFGFSYNEQFF
CDR3 DNA: TGTGCCAGCAGTTTCGGCTTCTCCTACAATGAGCAGTTCTTC

D gene: TRBD1
clone size: many
CDR3 length: 15
V gene: TRBV7-9
J gene: TRBJ2-5
CDR3 protein: CASSSGTVEQETQYF
CDR3 DNA: TGTGCCAGCAGCTCAGGGACAGTGGAGCAAGAGACCCAGTACTTC

D gene: TRBD1
clone size: many
CDR3 length: 14
V gene: TRBV9
J gene: TRBJ2-7
CDR3 protein: CASSAGTGFYEQYF
CDR3 DNA: TGTGCCAGCAGCGCCGGGACAGGATTCTACGAGCAGTACTTC

D gene: TRBD1
clone size: many
CDR3 length: 14
V gene: TRBV15
J gene: TRBJ2-7
CDR3 protein: CATSGDRSSYEQYF
CDR3 DNA: TGTGCCACCAGCGGGGACAGAAGCTCCTACGAGCAGTACTTC

D gene: .
clone size: medium-sized
CDR3 length: 12
V gene: TRBV6-2/TRBV6-3
J gene: TRBJ2-7
CDR3 protein: CASSYSQYEQYF
CDR3 DNA: TGTGCCAGCAGTTACTCCCAGTACGAGCAGTACTTC

D gene: TRBD2
clone size: .
CDR3 length: 17
V gene: TRBV28
J gene: TRBJ2-1
CDR3 protein: CASSLIPLAGGPNEQFF
CDR3 DNA: TGTGCCAGCAGTCTGATCCCGCTAGCGGGAGGGCCAAATGAGCAGTTCTTC

D gene: .
clone size: many
CDR3 length: 13
V gene: TRBV7-2
J gene: TRBJ2-1
CDR3 protein: CASSSTRGHEQFF
CDR3 DNA: TGTGCCAGCAGTTCTACGAGGGGACATGAGCAGTTCTTC

D gene: .
clone size: many
CDR3 length: 17
V gene: TRBV15
J gene: TRBJ1-5
CDR3 protein: CATSRDFGDASNQPQHF
CDR3 DNA: TGTGCCACCAGCAGAGATTTTGGGGACGCTAGCAATCAGCCCCAGCATTTT

D gene: .
clone size: many
CDR3 length: 12
V gene: TRBV9
J gene: TRBJ1-6
CDR3 protein: CASSSPGGSLHF
CDR3 DNA: TGTGCCAGCAGCTCCCCAGGCGGGAGTCTCCACTTT

D gene: .
clone size: few
CDR3 length: 13
V gene: TRBV20-1
J gene: TRBJ2-7
CDR3 protein: CSARLVTVYEQYF
CDR3 DNA: TGCAGTGCTAGATTAGTGACTGTCTACGAGCAGTACTTC

D gene: TRBD2
clone size: few
CDR3 length: 17
V gene: TRBV9
J gene: TRBJ2-1
CDR3 protein: CASSVRLAGDRPNEQFF
CDR3 DNA: TGTGCCAGCAGCGTCCGACTAGCGGGAGATAGGCCCAATGAGCAGTTCTTC

D gene: TRBD2
clone size: many
CDR3 length: 19
V gene: TRBV20-1
J gene: TRBJ2-7
CDR3 protein: CSARKAGLAGGFFSYEQYF
CDR3 DNA: TGCAGTGCTAGAAAGGCGGGACTAGCGGGAGGTTTCTTCTCCTACGAGCAGTACTTC

D gene: .
clone size: many
CDR3 length: 13
V gene: TRBV19
J gene: TRBJ2-3
CDR3 protein: CASSSWEADTQYF
CDR3 DNA: TGTGCCAGTAGTTCCTGGGAGGCAGATACGCAGTATTTT

D gene: .
clone size: .
CDR3 length: 13
V gene: TRBV6-2/TRBV6-3
J gene: TRBJ2-7
CDR3 protein: CASSGQGPYEQYF
CDR3 DNA: TGTGCCAGCAGTGGGCAAGGGCCCTACGAGCAGTACTTC

D gene: .
clone size: many
CDR3 length: 14
V gene: TRBV4-3
J gene: TRBJ1-2
CDR3 protein: CASSQDGPLRGYTF
CDR3 DNA: TGCGCCAGCAGCCAAGATGGCCCCCTGAGGGGCTACACCTTC